This is a list of T cell receptor beta chains from one sample in a study of CD8 T cells in ankylosing spondylitis. TCRdb itself ran the 5' RACE reads through MiXCR, one entry per CDR3 protein. Found here are 500,000 to 650,000 distinct CDR3 sequences, approximately 5% of them singletons; the top ten hold around 3.5%. The sample comprised blood, either unsorted or a sorted T cell fraction (not recorded which). The receptors originated from a male donor with ankylosing spondylitis. CDR3s include the opening cysteine and the closing phenylalanine or tryptophan. The D gene is left open where the match is weak. Expanded clones are given a class, and other clones once, few, many or no size at all.

. TRBJ1-4 TRBV6-5 many CASSSGRANEKLFF TGTGCCAGCAGTTCCGGGAGGGCGAATGAAAAACTGTTTTTT
. TRBJ1-2 TRBV18 many CASSPRRGVGYTF TGTGCCAGCTCACCCCGACGCGGGGTCGGCTACACCTTC
TRBD1 TRBJ1-2 TRBV4-3 many CASSQEGTGVHYGYTF TGCGCCAGCAGCCAAGAAGGGACAGGGGTGCACTATGGCTACACCTTC
. TRBJ2-5 TRBV24-1 many CATSDLSSQETQYF TGTGCCACCAGTGATTTGAGCAGCCAAGAGACCCAGTACTTC
. TRBJ2-1 TRBV5-1 many CASSSWRASSYNEQFF TGCGCCAGCAGCTCATGGAGAGCGAGCTCCTACAATGAGCAGTTCTTC
. TRBJ1-1 TRBV11-2 . CASSLVRENTEAFF TGTGCCAGCAGCTTAGTAAGGGAGAACACTGAAGCTTTCTTT
TRBD1 TRBJ2-7 TRBV3-1 few CASSQPGQGAPEQYF TGTGCCAGCAGCCAACCGGGACAGGGGGCCCCCGAGCAGTACTTC
. TRBJ2-1 TRBV28 many CASSSYRGGGEQFF TGTGCCAGCAGCTCGTACAGGGGAGGAGGTGAGCAGTTCTTC
. TRBJ1-3 TRBV7-9 many CASSPPAGNTIYF TGTGCCAGCAGCCCACCCGCTGGAAACACCATATATTTT
. TRBJ2-3 TRBV6-2/TRBV6-3 . CASRSRGNPTDTQYF TGTGCCAGCAGAAGTAGGGGGAACCCCACAGATACGCAGTATTTT
TRBD1 TRBJ1-5 TRBV20-1 many CSAIIGTEIGGPQHF TGCAGTGCTATAATCGGGACAGAGATTGGGGGGCCCCAGCATTTT
. TRBJ1-2 TRBV5-1 many CASSPVGSANYGYTF TGCGCCAGCAGCCCGGTGGGTTCCGCTAACTATGGCTACACCTTC
. TRBJ2-1 TRBV5-1 many CASSFAHREQFF TGCGCCAGCAGCTTCGCGCATCGTGAGCAGTTCTTC
. TRBJ1-2 TRBV10-3 many CAISETDRPSYGYTF TGTGCCATCAGTGAGACGGACAGACCGTCCTATGGCTACACCTTC
. TRBJ1-2 TRBV4-3 many CASSQWRGGGYGYTF TGCGCCAGCAGCCAGTGGCGGGGAGGGGGATATGGCTACACCTTC
TRBD1 TRBJ1-1 TRBV29-1 many CSVHQGAEAFF TGCAGCGTGCATCAGGGGGCTGAAGCTTTCTTT
. TRBJ1-2 TRBV20-1 many CSAPKGGVGGYTF TGCAGTGCCCCCAAGGGAGGGGTCGGTGGCTACACCTTC
. TRBJ2-3 TRBV9 many CASSVVLERDTQYF TGTGCCAGCAGCGTAGTTCTGGAGAGAGATACGCAGTATTTT
. TRBJ1-1 TRBV11-2 many CASSSQRGTEAFF TGTGCCAGCAGCTCTCAGCGTGGAACTGAAGCTTTCTTT
. TRBJ2-7 TRBV6-1 . CASSELGRAEEYF TGTGCCAGCAGTGAATTGGGGCGGGCAGAGGAGTACTTC
TRBD1 TRBJ1-6 TRBV9 . CASNRDSNSPLHF TGTGCCAGCAACAGGGACAGTAATTCACCCCTCCACTTT
. TRBJ2-7 TRBV28 many CASSSPGAGLYEQYF TGTGCCAGCAGTTCCCCAGGGGCGGGTCTTTACGAGCAGTACTTC
. TRBJ2-4 TRBV15 many CATGKGLGAKNIQYF TGTGCCACCGGCAAAGGCTTGGGGGCCAAAAACATTCAGTACTTC
. TRBJ1-2 TRBV29-1 many CSVGSTYGYTF TGCAGCGTAGGTTCGACCTATGGCTACACCTTC
TRBD1 TRBJ1-1 TRBV20-1 many CSAQTGALNTEAFF TGCAGTGCGCAAACAGGGGCCCTGAACACTGAAGCTTTCTTT
. TRBJ2-2 TRBV5-1 many CASTSKVTGELFF TGCGCCAGCACCTCCAAGGTTACCGGGGAGCTGTTTTTT
TRBD2 TRBJ2-1 TRBV5-1 many CASSLPFAGLDYNEQFF TGCGCCAGCAGCTTGCCCTTTGCGGGACTAGACTACAATGAGCAGTTCTTC
. TRBJ2-7 TRBV27 . CASARSGGGGTKMSEQYF TGTGCCAGCGCTAGGTCCGGGGGCGGCGGGACTAAGATGAGCGAGCAGTACTTC
. TRBJ2-4 TRBV4-2 . CASSQGAKNIQYF TGTGCCAGCAGCCAAGGGGCCAAAAACATTCAGTACTTC
. TRBJ2-7 TRBV15 many CATSGPGDSYYEQYF TGTGCCACCAGCGGACCGGGGGACAGCTACTACGAGCAGTACTTC
TRBD1 TRBJ1-4 TRBV5-1 many CASSRGTGKEKLFF TGCGCCAGCAGCCGCGGGACAGGAAAAGAAAAACTGTTTTTT
TRBD2 TRBJ2-2 TRBV12-3/TRBV12-4 many CASTNRIAGAGELFF TGTGCCAGCACCAACCGAATTGCGGGAGCCGGGGAGCTGTTTTTT
TRBD2 TRBJ2-5 TRBV29-1 many CSVEDSGGLGETQYF TGCAGCGTTGAAGATTCGGGGGGGCTGGGGGAGACCCAGTACTTC
TRBD2 TRBJ2-3 TRBV7-2 many CASSVRASGGRTDTQYF TGTGCCAGCTCAGTAAGGGCTAGCGGGGGGCGCACAGATACGCAGTATTTT
. TRBJ2-7 TRBV5-1 many CASSLEGGMLAYEQYF TGCGCCAGCAGCTTGGAAGGCGGGATGCTGGCCTACGAGCAGTACTTC
TRBD1 TRBJ1-3 TRBV6-1 many CASSRDRLSGNTIYF TGTGCCAGCAGTCGGGACAGGCTCTCTGGAAACACCATATATTTT
. TRBJ2-1 TRBV5-1 many CASSIRLAESSYNEQFF TGCGCCAGCAGCATCCGTTTAGCGGAGAGCTCCTACAATGAGCAGTTCTTC
. TRBJ1-2 TRBV7-2 many CASSLGGGYGYTF TGTGCCAGCAGCTTAGGAGGGGGCTATGGCTACACCTTC
. TRBJ2-1 TRBV7-9 many CASSRRGHERAEQFF TGTGCCAGCAGCCGCAGGGGTCACGAAAGGGCTGAGCAGTTCTTC
TRBD2 TRBJ2-3 TRBV24-1 many CATSDKRTSGVTDTQYF TGTGCCACCAGTGATAAACGTACTAGCGGGGTTACAGATACGCAGTATTTT
TRBD2 TRBJ2-7 TRBV5-1 many CASSPGLAGDYEQYF TGCGCCAGCAGCCCGGGACTAGCGGGTGACTACGAGCAGTACTTC
TRBD1 TRBJ1-5 TRBV12-3/TRBV12-4 many CASKAPGQAGNQPQHF TGTGCCAGCAAAGCCCCAGGACAGGCTGGCAATCAGCCCCAGCATTTT
. TRBJ1-4 TRBV4-3 many CASSQRGYTEKLFF TGCGCCAGCAGCCAAAGAGGGTATACTGAAAAACTGTTTTTT
TRBD2 TRBJ2-3 TRBV9 many CASNPNSGGTQYF TGTGCCAGCAACCCCAATAGCGGGGGGACGCAGTATTTT
TRBD1 TRBJ2-7 TRBV5-1 many CASSLDFGGTGAYEQYF TGCGCCAGCAGCTTGGATTTTGGCGGGACAGGGGCCTACGAGCAGTACTTC
. TRBJ2-2 TRBV7-3 many CASSLAYGELFF TGTGCCAGCAGCTTAGCATACGGGGAGCTGTTTTTT
TRBD1 TRBJ1-6 TRBV7-9 many CASDYRGSVNSPLHF TGTGCCAGCGATTACAGGGGATCGGTTAATTCACCCCTCCACTTT